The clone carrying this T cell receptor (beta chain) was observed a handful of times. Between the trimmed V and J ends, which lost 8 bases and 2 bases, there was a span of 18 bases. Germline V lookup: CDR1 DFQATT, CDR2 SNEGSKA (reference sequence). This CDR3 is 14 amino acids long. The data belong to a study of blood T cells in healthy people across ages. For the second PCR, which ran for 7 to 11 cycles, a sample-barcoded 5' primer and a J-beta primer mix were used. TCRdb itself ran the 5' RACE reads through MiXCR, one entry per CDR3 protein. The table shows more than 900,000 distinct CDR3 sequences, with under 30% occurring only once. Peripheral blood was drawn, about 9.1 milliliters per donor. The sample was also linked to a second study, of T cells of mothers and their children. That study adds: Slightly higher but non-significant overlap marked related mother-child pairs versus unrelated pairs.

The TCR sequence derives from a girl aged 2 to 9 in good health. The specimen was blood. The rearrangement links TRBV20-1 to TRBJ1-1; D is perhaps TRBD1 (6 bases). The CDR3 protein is CSSPGGTSNTEAFF. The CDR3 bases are TGCAGTAGCCCGGGTGGGACATCTAACACTGAAGCTTTCTTT.